A selection of T cell receptor beta chains follows, all from one sample in a study of vaccination effects on CD4 cells after COVID-19. Method: immunoSEQ multiplex PCR; TCRdb's copy keeps in-frame clones and lacks some. The sample has some 23,000 clones, nearly 75% seen once. These receptors' targets are unknown. The source was CD4+ T cells from PBMCs cultured without peptide, collected before COVID-19 vaccination. The receptors stem from a human donor who received a COVID-19 vaccine. CDR3s include the opening cysteine and the closing phenylalanine or tryptophan. Each record gives: V gene, D gene, clone size, J gene, CDR3 DNA, CDR3 protein. The D gene is left open where the match is weak. The size entry is marked missing in some rows and otherwise reads once, few, many or a size class.

TRBV6-5	-	-	TRBJ2-1	TGTGCCAGCAGTTACTCGACGGTCTACAATGAGCAGTTCTTC	CASSYSTVYNEQFF
TRBV10-3	TRBD1	-	TRBJ1-4	TGTGCCACCTCAGGACAGGGTATGGGTGAAAAACTGTTTTTT	CATSGQGMGEKLFF
TRBV10-3	TRBD2	-	TRBJ2-1	TGTGCCATCAGTCTAGGACTAGCGGGAGGGTCCTACAATGAGCAGTTCTTC	CAISLGLAGGSYNEQFF
TRBV5-6	-	-	TRBJ2-7	TGTGCCAGCAGCTTGGGGACTGAAGAGGGGGGGAGGTACTTC	CASSLGTEEGGRYF
TRBV11-3	TRBD1	-	TRBJ1-5	TGTGCCTCCCAGGACAGGGTCAATCAGCCCCAGCATTTT	CASQDRVNQPQHF
TRBV28	-	-	TRBJ1-4	TGTGCCAGCAGTTGGGGTAATGAAAAACTGTTTTTT	CASSWGNEKLFF
TRBV5-1	-	-	TRBJ2-1	TGCGCCAGCAGCTTGGAACTAGGGCCCCAGTTCTTC	CASSLELGPQFF
TRBV18	-	-	TRBJ1-1	TGTGCCAGCTCACCCCATCGGGATCACACTGAAGCTTTCTTT	CASSPHRDHTEAFF
TRBV6-5	-	-	TRBJ2-7	TGTGCCAGCTTATCGCGGCAGGGGTCTCTTAGCGAGCAGTACTTC	CASLSRQGSLSEQYF
TRBV5-1	TRBD2	once	TRBJ2-3	TGCGCCAGCAGCCTTACACTAGGACTAGCGGGGGCGGCCGACACAGATACGCAGTATTTT	CASSLTLGLAGAADTDTQYF
TRBV19	-	-	TRBJ1-2	TGTGCCAGTAGTTCCATAAGTCGGGACAACTATGGCTACACCTTC	CASSSISRDNYGYTF
TRBV25-1	-	-	TRBJ1-2	TGTGCCAGCAGTGAATACGCAGGGAAGGACTATGGCTACACCTTC	CASSEYAGKDYGYTF
TRBV4-1	-	few	TRBJ1-2	TGCGCCAGCAGCCAAGTCGGTCGGGCAAGAAACTATGGCTACACCTTC	CASSQVGRARNYGYTF
TRBV6-4	-	-	TRBJ1-2	TGTGCCAGCAGTGACTCAGCTGAAACGGTTTCCCTCTATGGCTACACCTTC	CASSDSAETVSLYGYTF
TRBV6-6	TRBD1	-	TRBJ1-5	TGTGCCAGCAGTCCGGGACAGGGGTCCCCAGGCAATCAGCCCCAGCATTTT	CASSPGQGSPGNQPQHF
TRBV14	-	few	TRBJ1-5	TGTGCCAGCAGCCCCAAAGTAGGGGCGTGCAATCAGCCCCAGCATTTT	CASSPKVGACNQPQHF
TRBV7-7	TRBD2	once	TRBJ2-3	TGTGCTAGCAGCCCCTGGGTCCAGCGGGAGAGCACAGATACGCAGTATTTT	CASSPWVQRESTDTQYF
TRBV24-1	TRBD1	-	TRBJ2-1	TGTGCCACCGGGACCTCAGGGGGTAGCAATGAGCAGTTCTTC	CATGTSGGSNEQFF
TRBV2	TRBD2	-	TRBJ2-5	TGTGCCAGCAGTCCCGGGACTAGGCGGGAGGAGACCCAGTACTTC	CASSPGTRREETQYF
TRBV2	-	few	TRBJ2-5	TGTGCCAGCAGGACGGACGCCCCGAAACAGTACTTC	CASRTDAPKQYF
TRBV6-6	TRBD1	-	TRBJ1-3	TGTGCCAGCAAAAAACAGGGGACTGGAAACACCATATATTTT	CASKKQGTGNTIYF
TRBV4-2	-	-	TRBJ2-4	TGTGCCAGCAGCCAATTGGTTCGGGGAGCCAAAAACATTCAGTACTTC	CASSQLVRGAKNIQYF
TRBV4-1	TRBD1	-	TRBJ1-4	TGCGCCAGCAGCCGACAGGGATTGGGTGAAAAACTGTTTTTT	CASSRQGLGEKLFF
TRBV19	-	once	TRBJ1-4	TGTGCCAGTCAGCCCGGGGGGCGCTTTAATGAAAAACTGTTTTTT	CASQPGGRFNEKLFF
TRBV10-3	TRBD1	few	TRBJ1-3	TGTGCCATCAGCGTGGGGGGGACAGTAGACGGAAACACCATATATTTT	CAISVGGTVDGNTIYF
TRBV5-8	-	-	TRBJ2-1	TGTGCCAGCAGCTTGGGAGGGTACAATGAGCAGTTCTTC	CASSLGGYNEQFF
TRBV7-8	-	-	TRBJ1-6	TGTGCCAGCAGCTTAGCAGGCCGCGTTTGGGATAATTCACCCCTCCACTTT	CASSLAGRVWDNSPLHF